This TCR beta chain was identified in a study of tissue T cells after allogeneic stem cell transplantation. CDR3 size: 14 residues. With 4 bases removed from V and 0 bases from J, the gap between germline ends came to 8 bases. Germline CDR1 and CDR2: NNHDY and SYVADS. As to this clone: Gene and germline names: mouse. The CDR3 is cut off 1 residue early in the read; its end comes from the germline J gene.

Assay: immunoSEQ multiplex PCR; the TCRdb copy retains only in-frame clones and omits some. The table shows 45,000 to 50,000 clones, with nearly 75% occurring only once. The receptor's source is a pool of C57BL/6 mice in good health. Sequences were obtained from sorted cells pooled from one or two spleens. The chain employs TRBV13-3 and TRBJ1-5; possible D gene TRBD1, 6 bases. The DNA read from the CDR3 is TGTGCCAGCAGTCGGGACATTAACAACCAGGCTCCGCTT. Amino acid sequence: CASSRDINNQAPL. The whole CDR3 sequence is CASSRDINNQAPLF. Variable domain in full (rest from reference TRBV13-3 and TRBJ1-5): EAAVTQSPRSKVAVTGGKVTLSCHQTNNHDYMYWYRQDTGHGLRLIHYSYVADSTEKGDIPDGYKASRPSQENFSLILELASLSQTAVYFCASSRDINNQAPLFGEGTRLSVL.